The 31 T cell receptor beta chains below were found in one sample sequenced in a study of T-cell memory formation after mild COVID-19. TCRdb processed the 5' RACE reads anew with MiXCR; each CDR3 protein has one entry. The sample holds roughly 190,000 distinct CDR3 sequences, around 17% seen once. Sequences were obtained from PBMCs or a T cell subset sorted from them (not recorded which). These TCRs come from an adult woman who had mild COVID-19 (a few samples of this study predate the infection). Cell type and time point are not known.

This clonotype was seen just once. This chain connects TRBV20-1 to TRBJ1-1; perhaps TRBD1 as D (5 bases). Germline CDR1 is DFQATT and CDR2 is SNEGSKA (reference sequence). The ends were cut back, 6 bases at V and 6 bases at J, with 11 bases in the middle. The CDR3 extends over 11 amino acids. CDR3 amino acids: CSALREAEAFF. The CDR3 bases are TGCAGTGCCCTCAGGGAAGCTGAAGCTTTCTTT.

V is TRBV3-1 and J is TRBJ2-7; D is unresolved. The CDR3 runs to 14 residues. Trimming left V 3 bases short and J 0 bases short, with 9 bases between. Germline CDR1 LGHDT, CDR2 YNNKEL (reference sequence). The CDR3 spells CASSQVAGSYEQYF. Here the CDR3 DNA reads TGTGCCAGCAGCCAGGTAGCAGGCTCCTACGAGCAGTACTTC.

This clonotype showed up just a few times. J is TRBJ2-5 and V is TRBV4-2; possibly TRBD2 for D (5 bases). Germline assignment: CDR1 LGHNA and CDR2 YNFKEQ. The ends were cut back, 0 bases at V and 4 bases at J, with 15 bases in the middle. This CDR3 is built from 16 residues. DNA for the CDR3: TGTGCCAGCAGCCAAGATCAAGGCAGTGGAGGAGAGACCCAGTACTTC. It is translated as CASSQDQGSGGETQYF.

The chain combines TRBV6-1 with TRBJ1-6, with D perhaps matching TRBD1 (6 bases). The CDR3 runs 15 residues. V lost 2 bases and J 10 bases, leaving 15 bases between the germline ends. The germline gives CDR1 MNHNS, CDR2 SASEGT. The CDR3 DNA is TGTGCCAGCAGTGAATCTGGGGGCGTTGGATCACCCCTCCACTTT. Protein sequence: CASSESGGVGSPLHF.

This clonotype has more than one count but fewer than ten. V gene TRBV15 combines with J gene TRBJ1-1; possible D gene TRBD1, 5 bases. Germline V gene data show CDR1 as LNHNV and CDR2 as YYDKDF (reference sequence). The CDR3 sequence is 17 residues long. Trimming left V 0 bases short and J 1 base short, with 15 bases between. The DNA of the CDR3 is TGTGCCACCAGCAGAGACCAGGGATTTAGGCGGAACACTGAAGCTTTCTTT. This encodes CATSRDQGFRRNTEAFF.

This chain links TRBV15 with TRBJ1-2, with a weak D call TRBD1 (5 bases). Trimming shortened V by 0 bases and J by 4 bases, and 6 bases separated the two germline ends. Germline CDR1 is LNHNV and CDR2 is YYDKDF (reference sequence). The CDR3 length is 13 residues. CDR3 DNA: TGTGCCACCAGCAGAGATCAGGGCTATGGCTACACCTTC. This codes for CATSRDQGYGYTF.

The J gene is TRBJ2-3, the V gene TRBV20-1, with D perhaps matching TRBD1 or TRBD2 (5 bases each). Germline V gene data show CDR1 as DFQATT and CDR2 as SNEGSKA (reference sequence). This CDR3 is built from 12 residues. Trimming took off 1 base at V and 9 bases at J, with 11 bases between the two ends. The CDR3 reads CSARGDGPTQYF. CDR3 coding DNA: TGCAGTGCTAGAGGGGACGGTCCGACGCAGTATTTT.

This chain uses TRBV10-3 with TRBJ2-1; D uncertain. This CDR3 comprises 13 residues. Germline-derived CDR1 and CDR2 are ENHRY and SYGVKD. V was clipped by 6 bases and J by 2 bases, with 8 bases between them. In DNA form, the CDR3 reads TGTGCCATCAGAGGATTGGCCTACAATGAGCAGTTCTTC. Its translation: CAIRGLAYNEQFF.

This clonotype has a count of ten or more. The V gene is TRBV29-1, the J gene TRBJ2-3; the D call may be TRBD1 or TRBD2 (5 bases each). Trimming took 0 bases from V and 4 from J, leaving 14 bases between them. Germline CDR1 reads SQVTM; CDR2 reads ANQGSEA. The CDR3 covers 15 residues. In DNA form, the CDR3 reads TGCAGCGTTGAAGACGTCTCCCTGGGGGCAGATACGCAGTATTTT. This translates into CSVEDVSLGADTQYF.

This chain joins TRBV5-1 and TRBJ2-2; possibly TRBD2 for D (6 bases). The CDR3 has 14 residues. Looked up from germline, CDR1 is SGHRS and CDR2 is YFSETQ. The V end lost 4 bases, the J end lost 4 bases, and 11 bases lay between the germline ends. CDR3 sequence: CASSLGGGTGELFF. The DNA for the CDR3 is TGCGCCAGCAGCCTTGGGGGAGGCACCGGGGAGCTGTTTTTT.

This clonotype was seen many times. At one of its ends the junction is not consistent with the germline gene, which may arise from a read error. The CDR3 nucleotides are TGCGCCAGCAGCCCGGACAGGGTAGGCACTGAAGCTTTCTTT. It specifies CASSPDRVGTEAFF. This chain uses TRBV12-3 or TRBV12-4 with TRBJ1-1, with TRBD1 matching over 8 bases. The CDR3 extends over 14 amino acids.

This clonotype was counted many times. The chain couples TRBV5-1 to TRBJ2-5; D not resolved. The CDR3 contains 13 residues. Germline assignment: CDR1 SGHRS and CDR2 YFSETQ. V lost 4 bases and J 5 bases, leaving 12 bases between the germline ends. This CDR3 is CASSLRDGETQYF. CDR3 nucleotide sequence: TGCGCCAGCAGCCTCCGTGATGGGGAGACCCAGTACTTC.

The V gene is TRBV4-1, the J gene TRBJ2-1; D possibly corresponds to TRBD2 (5 bases). Germline CDR1 MGHRA, CDR2 YSYEKL. V was trimmed by 0 bases and J by 3 bases, leaving 12 bases between them. The CDR3 consists of 16 residues. CDR3 nucleotide sequence: TGCGCCAGCAGCCAAGATTACGCGGGTCGCTACAATGAGCAGTTCTTC. It yields the protein CASSQDYAGRYNEQFF.

The gene calls are TRBV6-2 or TRBV6-3 and TRBJ2-7, with 7 bases aligning to TRBD1. V trimming: 7 bases; J trimming: 2 bases; junction bases outside the gene matches: 11. CDR1 is MNHEY and CDR2 is SVGEGT in the germline V gene. The CDR3 length is 15 residues. The CDR3: CASNRGQAATYEQYF. CDR3 sequence (DNA): TGTGCCAGCAATCGAGGACAGGCGGCCACCTACGAGCAGTACTTC.

This chain joins TRBV7-3 and TRBJ2-1; possible D gene TRBD2, 6 bases. Trimming shortened V by 4 bases and J by 8 bases, and 15 bases separated the two germline ends. The germline gives CDR1 SGHTA, CDR2 FQGTGA. The CDR3 consists of 14 residues. CDR3 sequence (DNA): TGTGCCAGCAGCTCCAGGAGCTCGGGGGATGAGCAGTTCTTC. It translates to CASSSRSSGDEQFF.

The chain joins TRBV6-5 to TRBJ1-3, with D unclear. The CDR3 sequence is 13 residues long. Germline lookup yields CDR1 MNHEY and CDR2 SVGAGI. V dropped 4 bases and J dropped 0 bases, with 4 bases sitting between them. Written as DNA, the CDR3 is TGTGCCAGCAGTTTACTCTCTGGAAACACCATATATTTT. It specifies CASSLLSGNTIYF.

This sequence joins TRBV29-1 and TRBJ2-3; D remains ambiguous. The V end lost 0 bases, the J end lost 2 bases, and 12 bases lay between the germline ends. The CDR3 sequence is 15 residues long. Germline CDR1 reads SQVTM; CDR2 reads ANQGSEA. The DNA for the CDR3 is TGCAGCGTTGAAGAACAGTGGATGGTCACAGATACGCAGTATTTT. As protein: CSVEEQWMVTDTQYF.

The chain links TRBV6-5 to TRBJ1-1; weak D call: TRBD1 (5 bases). The CDR3 is made up of 15 amino acids. V was pared by 2 bases and J by 1 base, with 11 bases between. Looked up from germline, CDR1 is MNHEY and CDR2 is SVGAGI. The CDR3 region is CASSYPGTRNTEAFF. The CDR3 DNA reads as TGTGCCAGCAGTTACCCCGGGACGAGGAACACTGAAGCTTTCTTT.

This clonotype was picked up a small number of times. The rearrangement links TRBV27 to TRBJ2-5; D might be TRBD2 (6 bases). Germline assignment: CDR1 MNHEY and CDR2 SMNVEV (reference sequence). This CDR3 comprises 13 residues. V lost 4 bases and J 3 bases, leaving 9 bases between the germline ends. The CDR3 DNA reads as TGTGCCAGCAGTTGGAGGGAGGAAGAGACCCAGTACTTC. Amino acid sequence: CASSWREEETQYF.

V usage is TRBV2 and J usage is TRBJ2-7, with D unclear. CDR1 and CDR2 (germline): SNHLY, FYNNEI. This CDR3 has 15 amino acids. V lost 6 bases and J lost 3, with 18 bases in between. CDR3 protein: CASRSLGRASYEQYF. The CDR3 DNA reads TGTGCCAGCAGGAGCCTCGGCCGGGCCAGCTACGAGCAGTACTTC.

A few counts support this clonotype. This chain links TRBV4-1 with TRBJ2-1; 8 nucleotides line up with TRBD2. CDR1 and CDR2 (germline): MGHRA, YSYEKL. Germline trimming cut 3 bases from V and 3 bases from J; bases unmatched to any gene: 4. The CDR3 is 15 amino acids. This chain's CDR3 is CASSQTRGGYNEQFF. The CDR3 nucleotides read TGCGCCAGCAGCCAGACACGGGGGGGCTACAATGAGCAGTTCTTC.

V usage is TRBV6-2 or TRBV6-3 and J usage is TRBJ2-2; TRBD2 is a possible D gene (6 bases). V was pared by 6 bases and J by 6 bases, with 11 bases between. This CDR3 has 13 amino acids. Germline V gene sequence: CDR1 MNHEY, CDR2 SVGEGT. The CDR3 sequence: CASRISGAGELFF. CDR3 in DNA: TGTGCCAGCAGGATCTCGGGGGCCGGGGAGCTGTTTTTT.

This chain connects TRBV30 to TRBJ2-2; D is undetermined. Germline V CDR1 and CDR2: GTSNPN, SVGIG (reference sequence). The CDR3 runs 15 residues. The V gene lost 8 bases and the J gene lost 4 bases, with 20 bases spanning the gap. CDR3 nucleotides: TGTGCCGGGGATGCAAGAAACACAATCACCGGGGAGCTGTTTTTT. This codes for CAGDARNTITGELFF.

The V call is TRBV4-2, the J call TRBJ2-1; 7 bases match TRBD2. CDR1 and CDR2 (germline): LGHNA, YNFKEQ. The length of the CDR3 is 16 residues. The trim removed 0 bases at V and 7 bases at J, leaving 9 bases unmatched. The CDR3 DNA follows: TGTGCCAGCAGCCAAGATTCGAGCGGGATTGGGAATGAGCAGTTCTTC. Protein sequence: CASSQDSSGIGNEQFF.

This clonotype was observed a few times. The chain joins TRBV7-3 to TRBJ1-3; D call uncertain. Trimming stripped 5 bases from V and 2 bases from J, with 7 bases between. CDR3 length: 13 residues. From germline, CDR1 is SGHTA and CDR2 FQGTGA. The CDR3 nucleotides are TGTGCCAGCAGCCGCAACACTGGAAACACCATATATTTT. Translated, it gives CASSRNTGNTIYF.

This clonotype was counted many times. The J gene is TRBJ1-1, the V gene TRBV6-2 or TRBV6-3; 7 bases are shared with TRBD1. With V trimmed by 6 bases and J by 12 bases, 16 bases remained unmatched. This CDR3 has 14 amino acids. Per germline, CDR1 MNHEY and CDR2 SVGEGT. The CDR3: CASSPAARQGVPFF. DNA of the CDR3: TGTGCCAGCAGCCCCGCGGCCAGGCAGGGGGTACCTTTCTTT.

This clonotype was seen a few times. This chain uses TRBV7-9 with TRBJ2-7; no firm D call. From germline, CDR1 is SEHNR and CDR2 FQNEAQ (reference sequence). V lost 4 bases and J lost 1, with 11 bases in between. This CDR3 comprises 14 residues. CDR3 residues: CASSSAFISYEQYF. In DNA, the CDR3 is TGTGCCAGCAGCTCCGCTTTCATTTCCTACGAGCAGTACTTC.

The chain links TRBV20-1 to TRBJ2-5; maybe TRBD1 (6 bases). V lost 6 bases, J lost 2 bases, and 19 bases lay in between. Germline CDR1 DFQATT, CDR2 SNEGSKA (reference sequence). The CDR3 totals 15 residues. The CDR3 loop is CSAIRPGDRQETQYF. DNA of the CDR3: TGCAGTGCCATAAGGCCCGGAGACAGGCAAGAGACCCAGTACTTC.

This clonotype was counted a single time. The rearrangement links TRBV6-2 or TRBV6-3 to TRBJ2-1; no clear D gene. Trimming pared 2 bases from V and 7 bases from J, leaving 12 bases between. The CDR3 is 14 amino acids. Germline V CDR1 and CDR2: MNHEY, SVGEGT. The CDR3 coding sequence is TGTGCCAGCAGTTACAGCCGGGCACTGAATGAGCAGTTCTTC. It is translated as CASSYSRALNEQFF.

This sequence joins TRBV30 and TRBJ1-1, with D possibly TRBD1 on 6 matching bases. CDR1 is GTSNPN and CDR2 is SVGIG in the germline V gene (reference sequence). CDR3 length equals 16 residues. Trimming took off 3 bases at V and 7 bases at J, with 24 bases between the two ends. The CDR3 is CAWRPTLVWGQDEAFF. DNA of the CDR3: TGTGCCTGGAGACCAACTCTGGTATGGGGGCAGGATGAAGCTTTCTTT.

In this sample, this clonotype turned up once. The chain is built from TRBV27 and TRBJ2-2; 8 positions match TRBD1. CDR1 and CDR2 from the germline V gene are MNHEY and SMNVEV (reference sequence). V was clipped by 5 bases and J by 4 bases; unmatched bases: 6. The CDR3 extends over 15 amino acids. CDR3 DNA sequence: TGTGCCAGCAGTGGCCAAACAGGGGGCACCGGGGAGCTGTTTTTT. This codes for CASSGQTGGTGELFF.